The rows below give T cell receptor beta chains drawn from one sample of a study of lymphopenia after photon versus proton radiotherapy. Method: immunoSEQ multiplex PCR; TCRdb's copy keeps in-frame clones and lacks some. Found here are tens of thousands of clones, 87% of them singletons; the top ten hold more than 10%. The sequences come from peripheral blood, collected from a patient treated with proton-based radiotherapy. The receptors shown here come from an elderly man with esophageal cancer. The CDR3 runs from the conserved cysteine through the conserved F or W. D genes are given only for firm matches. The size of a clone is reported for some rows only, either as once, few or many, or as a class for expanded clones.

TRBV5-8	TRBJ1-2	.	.	CASSRDRGFGYTF	TGTGCCAGCAGCCGGGATAGGGGGTTTGGCTACACCTTC
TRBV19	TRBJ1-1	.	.	CASSQGGIKAFF	TGTGCCAGTAGCCAAGGGGGAATCAAAGCTTTCTTT
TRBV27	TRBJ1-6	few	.	CASSWRGDSRSSYNSPLHF	TGTGCCAGCAGTTGGAGGGGGGACTCCCGGAGCTCCTATAATTCACCCCTCCACTTT
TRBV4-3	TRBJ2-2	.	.	CASSRRLDNTGELFF	TGCGCCAGCAGCCGGCGACTAGACAACACCGGGGAGCTGTTTTTT
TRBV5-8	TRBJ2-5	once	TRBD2	CASSLWTSRETQYF	TGTGCCAGCAGCTTGTGGACTAGCCGAGAGACCCAGTACTTC
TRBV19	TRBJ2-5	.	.	CASSIDLWETQYF	TGTGCCAGTAGTATAGATCTGTGGGAGACCCAGTACTTC
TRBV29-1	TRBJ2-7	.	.	CSVRYDTGSYEQYF	TGCAGCGTGAGATACGACACCGGCTCCTACGAGCAGTACTTC
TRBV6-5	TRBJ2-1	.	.	CASSYSTWDEQFF	TGTGCCAGCAGTTACTCTACCTGGGATGAGCAGTTCTTC
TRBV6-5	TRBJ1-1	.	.	CASSYGGRTEAFF	TGTGCCAGCAGTTACGGCGGGAGAACTGAAGCTTTCTTT
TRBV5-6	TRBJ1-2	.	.	CASIAWTSFYGYTF	TGTGCCAGCATCGCCTGGACAAGTTTCTATGGCTACACCTTC
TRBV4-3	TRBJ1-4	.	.	CASSQGQGRGEKLFF	TGCGCCAGCAGCCAAGGCCAGGGGCGGGGGGAAAAACTGTTTTTT
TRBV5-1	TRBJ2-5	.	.	CASSLDSQETQYF	TGCGCCAGCAGCTTGGACAGCCAAGAGACCCAGTACTTC
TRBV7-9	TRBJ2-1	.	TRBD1	CASSLGRDRPSYNEQFF	TGTGCCAGCAGCTTAGGACGGGACAGGCCCTCCTACAATGAGCAGTTCTTC
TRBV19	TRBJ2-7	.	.	CASSRSGDTLYEQYF	TGTGCCAGTAGTAGATCCGGGGACACACTCTACGAGCAGTACTTC
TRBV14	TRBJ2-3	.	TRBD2	CASSQSWGGTDTQYF	TGTGCCAGCAGCCAATCGTGGGGGGGGACAGATACGCAGTATTTT
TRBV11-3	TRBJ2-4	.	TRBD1	CASSHRTGGGNIQYF	TGTGCCAGCAGCCACCGGACAGGGGGAGGGAACATTCAGTACTTC
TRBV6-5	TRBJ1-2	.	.	CASSYLGGGYTF	TGTGCCAGCAGTTACTTGGGGGGTGGCTACACCTTC
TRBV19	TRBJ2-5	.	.	CASSIGLSIYQETQYF	TGTGCCAGTAGTATTGGGCTTTCGATTTACCAAGAGACCCAGTACTTC
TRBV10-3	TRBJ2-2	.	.	CAISGVTQATGELFF	TGTGCCATCAGTGGTGTGACCCAGGCCACCGGGGAGCTGTTTTTT
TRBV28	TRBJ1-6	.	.	CASSSDPKASPLHF	TGTGCCAGCAGTTCGGACCCTAAGGCTTCACCCCTCCACTTT
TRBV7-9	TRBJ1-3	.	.	CASSPLRNRHTGNTIYF	TGTGCCAGCAGCCCCCTTAGGAATCGACATACCGGAAACACCATATATTTT
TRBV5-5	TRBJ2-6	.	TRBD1	CASSSLFGGQGSGANVLTF	TGTGCCAGCAGCTCCCTGTTTGGGGGACAGGGCTCTGGGGCCAACGTCCTGACTTTC
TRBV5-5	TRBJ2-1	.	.	CASSRYGRSSYNEQFF	TGTGCCAGCAGCCGATATGGGAGGAGCTCCTACAATGAGCAGTTCTTC
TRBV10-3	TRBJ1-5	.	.	CATDPDRNQPQHF	TGTGCCACAGACCCGGACCGGAATCAGCCCCAGCATTTT
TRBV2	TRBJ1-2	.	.	CASSQDSLNGYTF	TGTGCCAGCAGTCAGGACAGTTTGAATGGCTACACCTTC
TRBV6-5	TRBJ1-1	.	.	CASRPQAEQGAFF	TGTGCCAGCAGACCGCAAGCAGAACAGGGTGCTTTCTTT
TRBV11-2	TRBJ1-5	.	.	CASSLSGPSSQHF	TGTGCCAGCAGCTTGTCAGGGCCCTCTTCCCAGCATTTT
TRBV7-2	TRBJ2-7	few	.	CASSLSSGPYEQYF	TGTGCCAGCAGCTTGAGCTCGGGACCCTACGAGCAGTACTTC
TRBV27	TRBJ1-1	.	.	CASSLSRNTEAFF	TGTGCCAGCAGTTTATCTAGGAACACTGAAGCTTTCTTT
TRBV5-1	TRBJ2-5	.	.	CASSLAGGGPQETQYF	TGCGCCAGCAGCTTGGCCGGGGGAGGACCTCAAGAGACCCAGTACTTC
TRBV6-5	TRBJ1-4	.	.	CASSYGAATNEKLFF	TGTGCCAGCAGTTACGGTGCAGCAACTAATGAAAAACTGTTTTTT
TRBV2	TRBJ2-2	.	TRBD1	CASSRQGLNTGELFF	TGTGCCAGCAGCCGACAGGGGCTAAACACCGGGGAGCTGTTTTTT
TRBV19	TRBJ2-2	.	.	CATTLPGRRYTGELFF	TGTGCCACCACTCTACCGGGACGGCGTTACACCGGGGAGCTGTTTTTT
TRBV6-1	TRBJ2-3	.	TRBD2	CASSETLRGGLDTQYF	TGTGCCAGCAGTGAAACTTTGCGGGGGGGCCTAGATACGCAGTATTTT
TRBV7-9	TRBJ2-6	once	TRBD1	CASSNGQGASSGANVLTF	TGTGCCAGCAGCAACGGACAGGGGGCGTCGAGTGGGGCCAACGTCCTGACTTTC
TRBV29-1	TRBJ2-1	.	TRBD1	CSVVTGMFEQFF	TGCAGCGTTGTGACAGGGATGTTTGAGCAGTTCTTC
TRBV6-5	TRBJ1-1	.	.	CASSFGAPNTEAFF	TGTGCCAGCAGTTTCGGGGCGCCGAACACTGAAGCTTTCTTT
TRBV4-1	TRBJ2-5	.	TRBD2	CASSQVLAGNQETQYF	TGCGCCAGCAGCCAAGTGTTAGCGGGCAACCAAGAGACCCAGTACTTC
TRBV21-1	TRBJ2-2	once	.	CASSKEISGRIWTGELFF	TGTGCCAGCAGCAAAGAGATTAGCGGGAGGATTTGGACCGGGGAGCTGTTTTTT
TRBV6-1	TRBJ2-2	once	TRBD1	CASSGRDRGYTGELFF	TGTGCCAGCAGTGGGCGGGACAGGGGATACACCGGGGAGCTGTTTTTT
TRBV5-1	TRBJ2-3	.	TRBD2	CASSSSLGGIDTQYF	TGCGCCAGCAGCTCTAGCTTGGGGGGGATAGATACGCAGTATTTT
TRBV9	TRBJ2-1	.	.	CASSVGRGPNNEQFF	TGTGCCAGCAGCGTAGGGCGGGGGCCCAACAATGAGCAGTTCTTC